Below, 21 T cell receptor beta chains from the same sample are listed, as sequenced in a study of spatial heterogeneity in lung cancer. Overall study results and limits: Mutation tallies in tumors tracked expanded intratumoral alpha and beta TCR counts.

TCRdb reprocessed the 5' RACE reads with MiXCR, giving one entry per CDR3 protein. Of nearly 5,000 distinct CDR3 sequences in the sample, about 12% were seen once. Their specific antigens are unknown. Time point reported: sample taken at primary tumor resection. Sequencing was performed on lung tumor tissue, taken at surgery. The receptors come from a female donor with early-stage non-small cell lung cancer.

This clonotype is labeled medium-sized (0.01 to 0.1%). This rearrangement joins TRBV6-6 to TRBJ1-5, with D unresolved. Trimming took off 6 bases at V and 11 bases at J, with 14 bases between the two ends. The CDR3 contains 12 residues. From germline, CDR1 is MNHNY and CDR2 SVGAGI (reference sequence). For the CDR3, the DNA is TGTGCCAGCAGAGAAAGTGTACTGGCCCAGCATTTT. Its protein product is CASRESVLAQHF.

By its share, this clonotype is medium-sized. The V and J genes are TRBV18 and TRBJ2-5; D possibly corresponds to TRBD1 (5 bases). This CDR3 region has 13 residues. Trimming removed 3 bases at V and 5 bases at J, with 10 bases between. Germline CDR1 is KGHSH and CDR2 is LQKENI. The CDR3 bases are TGTGCCAGCTCACCGGGGCTTGGGGAGACCCAGTACTTC. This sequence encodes CASSPGLGETQYF.

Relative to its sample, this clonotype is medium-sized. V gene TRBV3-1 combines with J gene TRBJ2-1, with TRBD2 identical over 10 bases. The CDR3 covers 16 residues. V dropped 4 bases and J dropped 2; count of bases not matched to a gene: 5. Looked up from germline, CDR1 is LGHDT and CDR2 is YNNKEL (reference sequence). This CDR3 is CASSPLLAGPYNEQFF. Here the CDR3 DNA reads TGTGCCAGCAGCCCATTACTAGCGGGGCCCTACAATGAGCAGTTCTTC.

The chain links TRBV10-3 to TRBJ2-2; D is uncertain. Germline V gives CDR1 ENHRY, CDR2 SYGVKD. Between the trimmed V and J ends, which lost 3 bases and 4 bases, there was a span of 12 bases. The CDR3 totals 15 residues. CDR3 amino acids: CAISDPPPSTGELFF. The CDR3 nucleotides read TGTGCCATCAGTGATCCCCCTCCTAGCACCGGGGAGCTGTTTTTT.

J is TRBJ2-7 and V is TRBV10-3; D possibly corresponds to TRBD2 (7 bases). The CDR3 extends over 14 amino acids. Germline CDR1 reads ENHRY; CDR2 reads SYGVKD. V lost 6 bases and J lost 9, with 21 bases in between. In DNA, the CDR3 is TGTGCCATCAGGGCGGCGGGGGCCAAGGATGGGCAGTACTTC. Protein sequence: CAIRAAGAKDGQYF.

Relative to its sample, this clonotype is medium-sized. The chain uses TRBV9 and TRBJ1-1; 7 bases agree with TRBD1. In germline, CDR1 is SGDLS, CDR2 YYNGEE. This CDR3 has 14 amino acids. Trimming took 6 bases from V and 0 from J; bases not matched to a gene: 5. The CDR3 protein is CASTEGAMNTEAFF. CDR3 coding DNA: TGTGCCAGCACGGAGGGGGCGATGAACACTGAAGCTTTCTTT.

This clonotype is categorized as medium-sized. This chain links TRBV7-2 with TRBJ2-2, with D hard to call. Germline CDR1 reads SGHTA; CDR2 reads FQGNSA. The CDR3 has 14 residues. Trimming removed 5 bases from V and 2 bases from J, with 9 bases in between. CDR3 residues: CASSRQINTGELFF. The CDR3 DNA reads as TGTGCCAGCAGCCGACAAATTAACACCGGGGAGCTGTTTTTT.

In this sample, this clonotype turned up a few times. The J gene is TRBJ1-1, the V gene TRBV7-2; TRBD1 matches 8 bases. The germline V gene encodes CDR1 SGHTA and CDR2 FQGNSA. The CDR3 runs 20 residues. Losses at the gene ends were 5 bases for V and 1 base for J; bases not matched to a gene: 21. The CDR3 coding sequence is TGTGCCAGCAGCCATCCCCGAAAAAGCAGGGCACAGGGGGAGAACACTGAAGCTTTCTTT. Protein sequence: CASSHPRKSRAQGENTEAFF.

For the CDR3, the DNA is TGTGCCATCAGTGCGGAAGCTAGCATGGGTAATGAGCAGTTCTTC. Protein: CAISAEASMGNEQFF. The chain joins TRBV10-3 to TRBJ2-1; D is possibly TRBD2 (5 bases). Trimming stripped 4 bases from V and 7 bases from J, with 17 bases between. Germline values: CDR1 ENHRY, CDR2 SYGVKD. The CDR3 is 15 amino acids.

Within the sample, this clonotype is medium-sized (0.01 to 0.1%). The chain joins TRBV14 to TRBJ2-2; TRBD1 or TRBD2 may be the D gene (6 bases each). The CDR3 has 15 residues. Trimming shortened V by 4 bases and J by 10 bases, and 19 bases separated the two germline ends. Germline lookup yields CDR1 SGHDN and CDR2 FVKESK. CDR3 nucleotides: TGTGCCAGCAGCCTGCTAACGGGGGCCTATGTGGAGCTGTTTTTT. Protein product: CASSLLTGAYVELFF. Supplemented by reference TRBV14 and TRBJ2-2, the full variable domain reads EAGVTQFPSHSVIEKGQTVTLRCDPISGHDNLYWYRRVMGKEIKFLLHFVKESKQDESGMPNNRFLAERTGGTYSTLKVQPAELEDSGVYFCASSLLTGAYVELFFGEGSRLTVL.

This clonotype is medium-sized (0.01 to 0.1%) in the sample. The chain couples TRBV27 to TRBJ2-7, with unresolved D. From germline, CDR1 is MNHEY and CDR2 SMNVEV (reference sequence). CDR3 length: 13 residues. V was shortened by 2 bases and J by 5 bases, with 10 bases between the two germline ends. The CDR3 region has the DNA TGTGCCAGCAGTTTAGGGCCTAGAAACGAGCAGTACTTC. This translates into CASSLGPRNEQYF.

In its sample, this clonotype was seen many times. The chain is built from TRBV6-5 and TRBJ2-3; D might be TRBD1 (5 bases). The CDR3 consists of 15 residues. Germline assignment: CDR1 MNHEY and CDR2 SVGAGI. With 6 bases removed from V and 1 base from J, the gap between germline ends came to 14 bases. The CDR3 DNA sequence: TGTGCCAGCAGCCGTAGGGGCGCGGGCACAGATACGCAGTATTTT. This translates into CASSRRGAGTDTQYF.

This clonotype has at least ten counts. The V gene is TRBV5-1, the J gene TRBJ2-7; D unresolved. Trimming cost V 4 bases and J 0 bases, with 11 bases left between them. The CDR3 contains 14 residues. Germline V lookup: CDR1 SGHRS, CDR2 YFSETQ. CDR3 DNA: TGCGCCAGCAGCGTGGGCCCGACCTCCTACGAGCAGTACTTC. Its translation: CASSVGPTSYEQYF. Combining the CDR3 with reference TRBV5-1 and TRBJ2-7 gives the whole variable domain KAGVTQTPRYLIKTRGQQVTLSCSPISGHRSVSWYQQTPGQGLQFLFEYFSETQRNKGNFPGRFSGRQFSNSRSEMNVSTLELGDSALYLCASSVGPTSYEQYFGPGTRLTVT.

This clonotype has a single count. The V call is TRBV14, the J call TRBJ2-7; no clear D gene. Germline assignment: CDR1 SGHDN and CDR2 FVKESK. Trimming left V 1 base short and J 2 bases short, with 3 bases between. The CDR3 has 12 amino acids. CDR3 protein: CASSQVPYEQYF. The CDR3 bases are TGTGCCAGCAGCCAAGTCCCCTACGAGCAGTACTTC.

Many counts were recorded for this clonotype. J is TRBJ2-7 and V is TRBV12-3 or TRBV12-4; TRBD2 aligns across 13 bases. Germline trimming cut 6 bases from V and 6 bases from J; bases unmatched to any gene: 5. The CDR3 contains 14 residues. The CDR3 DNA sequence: TGTGCCAGCAGCCGGGGACTAGCGGGGAGCGAGCAGTACTTC. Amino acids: CASSRGLAGSEQYF.

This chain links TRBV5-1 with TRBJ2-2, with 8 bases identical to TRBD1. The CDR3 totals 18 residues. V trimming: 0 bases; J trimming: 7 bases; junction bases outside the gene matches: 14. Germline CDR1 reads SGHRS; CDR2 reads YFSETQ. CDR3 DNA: TGCGCCAGCAGCTTGGCCGCTCCCGGACAGGGTATGATCGGGGAGCTGTTTTTT. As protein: CASSLAAPGQGMIGELFF.

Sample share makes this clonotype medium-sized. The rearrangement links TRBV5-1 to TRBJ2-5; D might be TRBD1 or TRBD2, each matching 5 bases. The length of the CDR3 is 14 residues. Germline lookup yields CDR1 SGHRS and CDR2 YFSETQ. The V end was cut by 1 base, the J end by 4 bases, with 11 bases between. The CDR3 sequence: CASSLMAGRETQYF. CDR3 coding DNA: TGCGCCAGCAGCTTGATGGCAGGGAGAGAGACCCAGTACTTC.

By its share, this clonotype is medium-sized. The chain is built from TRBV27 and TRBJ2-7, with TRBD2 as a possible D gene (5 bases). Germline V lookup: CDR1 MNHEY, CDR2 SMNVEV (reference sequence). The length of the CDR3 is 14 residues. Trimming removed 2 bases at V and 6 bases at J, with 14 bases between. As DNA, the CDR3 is TGTGCCAGCAGTTTAACGGGGATTTTGAGCGAGCAGTACTTC. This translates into CASSLTGILSEQYF.

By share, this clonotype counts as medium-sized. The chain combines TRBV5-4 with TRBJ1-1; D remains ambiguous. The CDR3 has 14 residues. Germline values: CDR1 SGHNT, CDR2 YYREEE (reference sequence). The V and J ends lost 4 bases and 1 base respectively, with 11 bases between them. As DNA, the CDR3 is TGTGCCAGCAGCCCCGCGGTGGCGAACACTGAAGCTTTCTTT. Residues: CASSPAVANTEAFF.

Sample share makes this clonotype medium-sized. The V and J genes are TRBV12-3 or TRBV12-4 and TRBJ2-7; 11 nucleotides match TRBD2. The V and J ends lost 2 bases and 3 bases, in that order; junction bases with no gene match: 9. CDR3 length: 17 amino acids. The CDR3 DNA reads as TGTGCCAGCAGTTTAACGCCTAGCGGGGGGTATCGCTACGAGCAGTACTTC. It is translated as CASSLTPSGGYRYEQYF.

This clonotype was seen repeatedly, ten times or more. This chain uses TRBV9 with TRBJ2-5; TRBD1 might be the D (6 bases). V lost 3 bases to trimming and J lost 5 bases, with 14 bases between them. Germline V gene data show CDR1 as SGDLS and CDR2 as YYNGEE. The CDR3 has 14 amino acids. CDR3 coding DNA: TGTGCCAGCAGCGCCGAGGACAGATACGAGACCCAGTACTTC. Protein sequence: CASSAEDRYETQYF.